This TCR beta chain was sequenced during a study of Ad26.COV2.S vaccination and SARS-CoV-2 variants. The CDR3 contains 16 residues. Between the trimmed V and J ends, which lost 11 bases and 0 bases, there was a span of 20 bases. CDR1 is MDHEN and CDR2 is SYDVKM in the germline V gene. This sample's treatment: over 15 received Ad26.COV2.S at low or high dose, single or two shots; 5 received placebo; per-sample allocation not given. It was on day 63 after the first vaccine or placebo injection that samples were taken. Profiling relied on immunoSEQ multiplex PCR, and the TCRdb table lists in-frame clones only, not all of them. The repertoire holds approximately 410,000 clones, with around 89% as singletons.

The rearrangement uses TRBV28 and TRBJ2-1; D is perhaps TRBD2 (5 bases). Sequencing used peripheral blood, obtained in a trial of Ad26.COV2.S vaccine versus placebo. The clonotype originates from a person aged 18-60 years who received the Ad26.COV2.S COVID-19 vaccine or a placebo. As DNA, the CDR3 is TGTGCCGGCCTCTGCGAGGGCACCTGCTCCTACAATGAGCAGTTCTTC. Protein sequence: CAGLCEGTCSYNEQFF. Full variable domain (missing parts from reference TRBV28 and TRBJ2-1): DVKVTQSSRYLVKRTGEKVFLECVQDMDHENMFWYRQDPGLGLRLIYFSYDVKMKEKGDIPEGYSVSREKKERFSLILESASTNQTSMYLCAGLCEGTCSYNEQFFGPGTRLTVL.